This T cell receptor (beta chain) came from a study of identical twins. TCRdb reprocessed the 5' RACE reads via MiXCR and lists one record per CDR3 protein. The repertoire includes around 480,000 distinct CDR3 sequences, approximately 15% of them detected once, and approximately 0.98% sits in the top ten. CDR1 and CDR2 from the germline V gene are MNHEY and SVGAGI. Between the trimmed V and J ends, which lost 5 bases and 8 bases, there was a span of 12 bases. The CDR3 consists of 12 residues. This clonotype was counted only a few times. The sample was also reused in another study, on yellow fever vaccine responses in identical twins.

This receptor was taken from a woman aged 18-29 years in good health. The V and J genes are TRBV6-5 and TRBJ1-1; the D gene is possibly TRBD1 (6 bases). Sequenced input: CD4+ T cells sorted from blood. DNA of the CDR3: TGTGCCAGCAGTCAAACGGGACAAGAAGCTTTCTTT. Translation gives CASSQTGQEAFF.